This TCR beta chain was captured by sequencing in a study of Graves' ophthalmopathy and Graves' hyperthyroidism. This clonotype was detected a few times. TCR beta CDR3 regions were amplified from RNA transcripts. Investigators did first-round RT-PCR with HTBI primers, then second-round multiplex PCR. TCRdb re-analysed the multiplex PCR reads in MiXCR, keeping a single row per CDR3 protein. The profile covers hundreds of thousands of distinct CDR3 sequences, with 22% appearing a single time and approximately 6.5% taken by the ten largest. The V gene lost 6 bases and the J gene lost 5 bases, with 11 bases spanning the gap. Looked up from germline, CDR1 is MNHEY and CDR2 is SVGEGT. CDR3 length: 13 residues.

Material for sequencing was peripheral blood. The sequence was obtained from a woman aged 18-29 years with stable Graves' hyperthyroidism. Some clones in this sample may be carry-over from other donors' samples. The V call is TRBV6-2 or TRBV6-3, the J call TRBJ2-4; D is unresolved. The CDR3 DNA sequence: TGTGCCAGCAGCAACGACCCCCAAAACATTCAGTACTTC. It translates to CASSNDPQNIQYF.